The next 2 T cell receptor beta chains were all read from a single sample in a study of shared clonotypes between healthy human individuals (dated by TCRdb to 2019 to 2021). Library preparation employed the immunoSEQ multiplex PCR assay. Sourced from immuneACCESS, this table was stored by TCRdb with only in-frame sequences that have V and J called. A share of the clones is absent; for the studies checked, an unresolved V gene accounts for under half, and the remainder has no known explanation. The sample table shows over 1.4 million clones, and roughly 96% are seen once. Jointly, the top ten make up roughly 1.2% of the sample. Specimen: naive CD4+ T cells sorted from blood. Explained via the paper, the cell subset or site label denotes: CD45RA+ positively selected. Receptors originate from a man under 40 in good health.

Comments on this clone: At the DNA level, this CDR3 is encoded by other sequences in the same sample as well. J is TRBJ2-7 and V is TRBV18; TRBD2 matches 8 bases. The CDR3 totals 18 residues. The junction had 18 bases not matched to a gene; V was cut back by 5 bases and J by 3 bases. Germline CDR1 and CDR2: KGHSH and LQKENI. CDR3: CASSSIPGTSGASYEQYF. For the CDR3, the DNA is TGTGCCAGCTCATCCATCCCCGGAACTAGCGGAGCGAGCTACGAGCAGTACTTC.

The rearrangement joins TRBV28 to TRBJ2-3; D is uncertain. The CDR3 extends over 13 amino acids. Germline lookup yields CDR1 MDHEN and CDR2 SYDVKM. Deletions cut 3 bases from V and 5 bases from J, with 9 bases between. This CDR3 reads CASSLPLLDTQYF. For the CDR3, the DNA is TGTGCCAGCAGTTTGCCCCTTTTAGATACGCAGTATTTT.